Sequencing of this T cell receptor beta chain was carried out in a study of CXCR3-negative and CXCR3-positive naive CD8 T cells. Study outcomes and limitations: Against CXCR3-negative naive cells, CXCR3-positive naive cells showed more hydrophobic TRB CDR3s.

By phenotype, naive CD8+ T cells were CD45RO-CCR7+CD27+CD95-. On this clonotype itself: Antigen specificity is unknown.

The germline V gene encodes CDR1 MNHEY and CDR2 SVGAGI. The length of the CDR3 is 14 residues. 5' RACE with UMI labels generated the TRB cDNA libraries. Using the 5' RACE reads, TCRdb records one entry per CDR3 protein without DNA. The sample has around 65,000 distinct CDR3 sequences. The receptor was isolated from a human donor in good health. Some clones in this sample may be carry-over from other donors' samples. Material for sequencing was naive CXCR3+ CD8+ T cells from blood. Stated subset: CD45RO-CCR7+CD27+CD95- naive CD8+ T cells expressing CXCR3 (TNR3+). This chain connects TRBV6-5 to TRBJ2-3. The CDR3: CASRGWRNTDTQYF.